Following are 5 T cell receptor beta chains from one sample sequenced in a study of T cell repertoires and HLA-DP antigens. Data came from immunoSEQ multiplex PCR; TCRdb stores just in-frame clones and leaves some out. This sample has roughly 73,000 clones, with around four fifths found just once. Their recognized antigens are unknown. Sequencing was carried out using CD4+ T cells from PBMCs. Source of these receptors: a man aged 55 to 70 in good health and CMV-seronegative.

In DNA form, the CDR3 reads TGTGCCAGCAGTTTACAGGGGCCAGCCTACGAGCAGTACTTC. Protein: CASSLQGPAYEQYF. The chain recombines TRBV27 with TRBJ2-5, with a tentative D call TRBD1 (6 bases). The end of the DNA is better explained by TRBJ2-7, so the J call may be wrong. In germline, CDR1 is MNHEY, CDR2 SMNVEV (reference sequence). The CDR3 is 14 residues long.

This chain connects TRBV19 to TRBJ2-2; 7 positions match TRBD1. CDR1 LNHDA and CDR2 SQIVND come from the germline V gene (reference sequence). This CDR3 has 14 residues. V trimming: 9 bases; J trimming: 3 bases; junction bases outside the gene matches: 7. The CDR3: CASHGTAYTGELFF. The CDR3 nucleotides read TGTGCCAGCCATGGGACAGCGTACACCGGGGAGCTGTTTTTT. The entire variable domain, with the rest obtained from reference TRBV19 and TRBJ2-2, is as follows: DGGITQSPKYLFRKEGQNVTLSCEQNLNHDAMYWYRQDPGQGLRLIYYSQIVNDFQKGDIAEGYSVSREKKESFPLTVTSAQKNPTAFYLCASHGTAYTGELFFGEGSRLTVL.

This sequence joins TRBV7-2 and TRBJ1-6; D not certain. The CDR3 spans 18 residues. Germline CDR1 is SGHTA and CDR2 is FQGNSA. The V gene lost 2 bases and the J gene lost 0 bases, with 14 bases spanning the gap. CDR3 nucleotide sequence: TGTGCCAGCAGCTTAAGAGGCAGGATCAGCTCCTATAATTCACCCCTCCACTTT. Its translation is CASSLRGRISSYNSPLHF.

In DNA, the CDR3 is TGTGCCAGCAATCTATTGGGACAGGCCAACACTGAAGCTTTCTTT. Encoded protein: CASNLLGQANTEAFF. This chain links TRBV6-5 with TRBJ1-1; 8 nucleotides line up with TRBD1. CDR3 length: 15 residues. The junction had 9 bases not matched to a gene; V was cut back by 7 bases and J by 2 bases. CDR1 is MNHEY, CDR2 SVGAGI, per germline.

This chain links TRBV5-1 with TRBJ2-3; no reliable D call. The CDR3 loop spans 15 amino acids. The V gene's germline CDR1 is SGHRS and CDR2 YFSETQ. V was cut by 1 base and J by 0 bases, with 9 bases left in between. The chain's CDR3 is CASSLPLTSTDTQYF. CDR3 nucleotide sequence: TGCGCCAGCAGCTTGCCACTGACTAGCACAGATACGCAGTATTTT.